This TCR beta chain was found in a study of blood T cell repertoires in COVID-19. The protocol was immunoSEQ multiplex PCR, while the TCRdb copy is restricted to in-frame clones and leaves out a portion. The sample holds approximately 260,000 clones; 85% to 90% are singletons and the top ten take roughly 3.9%. Germline V gene sequence: CDR1 SGDLS, CDR2 YYNGEE. The V end was cut by 1 base, the J end by 7 bases, with 9 bases between. The CDR3 runs to 14 residues. The chain joins TRBV9 to TRBJ1-6; D not certain. The clonotype comes from a woman between 40 and 50 years old with acute or convalescent COVID-19. Material: peripheral blood. DNA of the CDR3: TGTGCCAGCAGCGTAACGAGTCCCAATTCACCCCTCCACTTT. Its translation: CASSVTSPNSPLHF.